This entry lists 8 T cell receptor beta chains sequenced from one sample in a study of cytomegalovirus exposure and HLA in healthy donors. The PCR employed 60 Vbeta primers together with 13 Jbeta primers. TCRdb keeps only in-frame clones here, not all; method: immunoSEQ multiplex PCR. Of about 190,000 clones in the sample, around 81% were seen once. The sequenced material came from PBMCs. These receptors came from a woman younger than 35 in good health and CMV-seropositive.

The chain couples TRBV30 to TRBJ1-5, with D possibly matching TRBD1 (5 bases). Trimming stripped 1 base from V and 4 bases from J, with 8 bases between. This CDR3 spans 13 amino acids. CDR1 is GTSNPN, CDR2 SVGIG, per germline (reference sequence). Here the CDR3 DNA reads TGTGCCTGGAGTGAAGGGGTAAATCAGCCCCAGCATTTT. Its protein product is CAWSEGVNQPQHF.

This clone occurred a few times. The chain uses TRBV4-2 and TRBJ2-5; 10 nucleotides match TRBD2. V dropped 1 base and J dropped 1; count of bases not matched to a gene: 3. Germline values: CDR1 LGHNA, CDR2 YNFKEQ. This CDR3 spans 16 amino acids. The CDR3 sequence is CASSQGLAGGQETQYF. Here the CDR3 DNA reads TGTGCCAGCAGCCAAGGTTTAGCGGGGGGCCAAGAGACCCAGTACTTC.

A remark on this clone: This same CDR3 is encoded by further DNA sequences in the sample. The chain combines TRBV9 with TRBJ2-1, with 8 bases identical to TRBD2. The CDR3 contains 15 residues. CDR1 is SGDLS, CDR2 YYNGEE, per germline. V was pared by 2 bases and J by 3 bases, with 4 bases of the junction left unmatched. As DNA, the CDR3 is TGTGCCAGCAGCGTCTCGCGGGGGGTCTACAATGAGCAGTTCTTC. Its translation is CASSVSRGVYNEQFF.

The V gene is TRBV18, the J gene TRBJ1-1; D gene unclear. Trimming took off 8 bases at V and 0 bases at J, with 7 bases between the two ends. CDR1 is KGHSH and CDR2 is LQKENI in the germline V gene. This CDR3 region has 12 residues. The CDR3: CASHGVNTEAFF. As DNA, the CDR3 is TGTGCCAGCCATGGAGTGAACACTGAAGCTTTCTTT.

The rearrangement joins TRBV5-1 to TRBJ1-2, with 8 positions matching TRBD1. Losses at the gene ends were 4 bases for V and 7 bases for J; bases not matched to a gene: 9. The CDR3 spans 14 residues. The germline V gene encodes CDR1 SGHRS and CDR2 YFSETQ. The CDR3 sequence: CASSLDGQGAGYTF. The CDR3 coding sequence is TGCGCCAGCAGCCTCGATGGACAGGGTGCTGGCTACACCTTC.

This chain connects TRBV9 to TRBJ2-3, with D tentatively TRBD1 (5 bases). Germline loops: CDR1 SGDLS, CDR2 YYNGEE. Trimming pared 3 bases from V and 0 bases from J, leaving 8 bases between. The CDR3 is made up of 14 amino acids. The CDR3 protein is CASSAWTSTDTQYF. The CDR3 region has the DNA TGTGCCAGCAGCGCTTGGACAAGCACAGATACGCAGTATTTT.

The rearrangement uses TRBV6-6 and TRBJ2-7; the D is unclear. Trimming shortened V by 6 bases and J by 3 bases, and 9 bases separated the two germline ends. CDR1 is MNHNY and CDR2 is SVGAGI in the germline V gene (reference sequence). The CDR3 has 12 amino acids. The CDR3 nucleotides are TGTGCCAGCAGCTATCAAAGCTACGAGCAGTACTTC. This sequence encodes CASSYQSYEQYF.

This clone came up once. The genes are TRBV4-1 and TRBJ2-5, with TRBD2 matching 7 bases. The ends lost 2 bases at V and 5 bases at J; junction bases unmatched: 17. The CDR3 has 18 residues. From germline, CDR1 is MGHRA and CDR2 YSYEKL. The CDR3 spells CASSQSKVGGGRVETQYF. As DNA, the CDR3 is TGCGCCAGCAGCCAATCCAAGGTTGGGGGGGGACGGGTGGAGACCCAGTACTTC.